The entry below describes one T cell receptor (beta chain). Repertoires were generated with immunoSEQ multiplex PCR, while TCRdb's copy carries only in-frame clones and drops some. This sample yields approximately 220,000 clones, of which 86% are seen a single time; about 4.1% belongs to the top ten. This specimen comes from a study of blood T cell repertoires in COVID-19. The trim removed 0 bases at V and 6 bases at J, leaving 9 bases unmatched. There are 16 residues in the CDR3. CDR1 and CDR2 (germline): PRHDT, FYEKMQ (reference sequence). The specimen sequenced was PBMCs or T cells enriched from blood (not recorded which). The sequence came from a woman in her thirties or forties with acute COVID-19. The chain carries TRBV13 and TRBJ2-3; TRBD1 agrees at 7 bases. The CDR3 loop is CASSLGLNRGSDTQYF. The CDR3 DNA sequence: TGTGCCAGCAGCTTAGGCTTGAACAGGGGATCGGATACGCAGTATTTT.